The clone carrying this T cell receptor beta chain was detected only once. Antigen: not known. These data belong to a study of cytomegalovirus exposure and HLA in healthy donors. Findings and limits, study-wide: Certain indistinguishable V segments, among them TRBV6-2 and TRBV6-3, were excluded.

The study ran its PCR with 60 Vbeta and 13 Jbeta primers. Generated by immunoSEQ multiplex PCR, the TCRdb table keeps only in-frame clones and is missing some. In the table there are about 210,000 clones, roughly four fifths of which are singletons. V trimming: 1 base; J trimming: 6 bases; junction bases outside the gene matches: 10. Germline assignment: CDR1 SGHRS and CDR2 YFSETQ. The CDR3 covers 15 residues. The TCR sequence derives from a woman aged 45-59 years in good health and CMV-seropositive. Sequencing was performed on PBMCs. The rearrangement links TRBV5-1 to TRBJ2-7; 7 bases map to TRBD1. CDR3: CASSLSYLAGGEQYF. The DNA for the CDR3 is TGCGCCAGCAGCTTGAGCTATTTGGCAGGGGGCGAGCAGTACTTC.